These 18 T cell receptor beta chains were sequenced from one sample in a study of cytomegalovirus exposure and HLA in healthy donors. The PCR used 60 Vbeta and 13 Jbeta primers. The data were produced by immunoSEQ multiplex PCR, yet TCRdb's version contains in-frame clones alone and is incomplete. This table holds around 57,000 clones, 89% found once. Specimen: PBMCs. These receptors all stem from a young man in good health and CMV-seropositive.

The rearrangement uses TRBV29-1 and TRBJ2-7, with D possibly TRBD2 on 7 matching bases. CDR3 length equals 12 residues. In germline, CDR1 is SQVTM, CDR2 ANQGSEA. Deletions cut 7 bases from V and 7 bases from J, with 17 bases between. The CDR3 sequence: CSAGGGIEEQYF. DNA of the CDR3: TGCAGCGCGGGGGGCGGGATAGAGGAGCAGTACTTC.

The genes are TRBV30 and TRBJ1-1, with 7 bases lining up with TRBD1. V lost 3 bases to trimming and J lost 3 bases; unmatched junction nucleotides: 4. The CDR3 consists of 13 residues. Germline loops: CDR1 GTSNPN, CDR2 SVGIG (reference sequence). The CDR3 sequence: CAWRLTGDTEAFF. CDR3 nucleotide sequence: TGTGCCTGGAGACTTACAGGGGACACTGAAGCTTTCTTT.

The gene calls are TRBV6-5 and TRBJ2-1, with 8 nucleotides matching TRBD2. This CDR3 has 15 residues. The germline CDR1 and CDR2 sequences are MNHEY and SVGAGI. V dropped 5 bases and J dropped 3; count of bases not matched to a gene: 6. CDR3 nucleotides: TGTGCCAGCAGTAACAGCGGGAGCGGCTACAATGAGCAGTTCTTC. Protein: CASSNSGSGYNEQFF.

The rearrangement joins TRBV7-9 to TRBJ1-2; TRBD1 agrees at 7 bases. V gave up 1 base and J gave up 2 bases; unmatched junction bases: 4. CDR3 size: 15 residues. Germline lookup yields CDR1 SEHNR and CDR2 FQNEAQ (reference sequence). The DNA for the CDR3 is TGTGCCAGCAGCTTAGTCCCGGGACAGAACTATGGCTACACCTTC. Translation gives CASSLVPGQNYGYTF.

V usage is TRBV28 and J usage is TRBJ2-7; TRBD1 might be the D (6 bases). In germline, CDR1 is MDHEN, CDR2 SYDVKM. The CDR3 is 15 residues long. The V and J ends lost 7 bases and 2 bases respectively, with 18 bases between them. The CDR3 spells CASNRPPRGTYEQYF. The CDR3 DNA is TGTGCCAGCAACCGGCCTCCCAGGGGAACCTACGAGCAGTACTTC.

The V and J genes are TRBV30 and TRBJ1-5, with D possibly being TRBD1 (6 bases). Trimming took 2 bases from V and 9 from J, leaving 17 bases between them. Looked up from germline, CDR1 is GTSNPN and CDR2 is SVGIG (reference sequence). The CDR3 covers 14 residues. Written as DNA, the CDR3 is TGTGCCTGGAGTCGGGGTACAGGGAGAGCGCCCCAGCATTTT. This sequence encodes CAWSRGTGRAPQHF.

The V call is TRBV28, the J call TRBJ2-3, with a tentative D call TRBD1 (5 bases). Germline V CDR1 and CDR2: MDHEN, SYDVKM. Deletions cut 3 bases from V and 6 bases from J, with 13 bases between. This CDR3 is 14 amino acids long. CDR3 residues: CASSFGQGWDTQYF. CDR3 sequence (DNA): TGTGCCAGCAGTTTCGGCCAGGGCTGGGATACGCAGTATTTT.

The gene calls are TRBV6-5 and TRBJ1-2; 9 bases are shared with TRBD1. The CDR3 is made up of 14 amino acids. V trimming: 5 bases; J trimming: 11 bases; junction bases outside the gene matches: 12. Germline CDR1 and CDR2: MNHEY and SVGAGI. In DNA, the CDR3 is TGTGCCAGCAGTCCAATCACCGGGACAGGGACTTACACCTTC. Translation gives CASSPITGTGTYTF.

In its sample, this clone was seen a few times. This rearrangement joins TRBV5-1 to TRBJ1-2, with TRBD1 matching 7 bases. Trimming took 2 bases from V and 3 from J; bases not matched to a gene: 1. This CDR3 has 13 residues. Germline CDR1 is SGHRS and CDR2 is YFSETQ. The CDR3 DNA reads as TGCGCCAGCAGCTTTGACAGGGACTATGGCTACACCTTC. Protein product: CASSFDRDYGYTF.

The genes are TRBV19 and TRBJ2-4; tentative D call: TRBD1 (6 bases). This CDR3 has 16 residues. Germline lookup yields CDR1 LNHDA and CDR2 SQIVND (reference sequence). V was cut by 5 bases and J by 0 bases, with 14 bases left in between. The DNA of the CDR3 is TGTGCCAGTAGTCCCGGACAGACCCTAGCCAAAAACATTCAGTACTTC. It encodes CASSPGQTLAKNIQYF.

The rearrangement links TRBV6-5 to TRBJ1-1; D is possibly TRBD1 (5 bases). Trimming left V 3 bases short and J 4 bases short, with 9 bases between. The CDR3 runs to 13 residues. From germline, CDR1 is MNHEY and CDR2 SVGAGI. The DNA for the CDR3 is TGTGCCAGCAGTTATACAGGTGGCACTGAAGCTTTCTTT. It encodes CASSYTGGTEAFF.

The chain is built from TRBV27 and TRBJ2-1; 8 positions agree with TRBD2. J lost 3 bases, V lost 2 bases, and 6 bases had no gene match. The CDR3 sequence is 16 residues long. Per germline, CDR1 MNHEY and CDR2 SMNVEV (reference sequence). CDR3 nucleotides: TGTGCCAGCAGTTTAACGGTAGCGGGACACTACAATGAGCAGTTCTTC. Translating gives CASSLTVAGHYNEQFF.

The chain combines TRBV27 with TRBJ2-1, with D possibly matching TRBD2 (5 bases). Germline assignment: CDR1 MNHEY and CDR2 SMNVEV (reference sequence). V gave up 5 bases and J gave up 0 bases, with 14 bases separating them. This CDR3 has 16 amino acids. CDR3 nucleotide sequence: TGTGCCAGCAGTACTCCTCGCGGGCCCTCCTACAATGAGCAGTTCTTC. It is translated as CASSTPRGPSYNEQFF.

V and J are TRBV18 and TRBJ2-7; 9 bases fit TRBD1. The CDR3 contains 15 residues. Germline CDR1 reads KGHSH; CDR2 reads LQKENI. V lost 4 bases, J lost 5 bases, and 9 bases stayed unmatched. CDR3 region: CASSLSPGQGNEQYF. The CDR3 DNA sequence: TGTGCCAGCTCACTCTCACCGGGACAGGGAAACGAGCAGTACTTC.

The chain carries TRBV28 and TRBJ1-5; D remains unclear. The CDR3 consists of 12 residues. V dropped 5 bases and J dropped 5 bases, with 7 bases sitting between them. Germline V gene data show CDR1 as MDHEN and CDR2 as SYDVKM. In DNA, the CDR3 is TGTGCCAGCAGTCCCCCAGATCAGCCCCAGCATTTT. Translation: CASSPPDQPQHF. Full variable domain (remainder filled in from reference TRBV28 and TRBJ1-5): DVKVTQSSRYLVKRTGEKVFLECVQDMDHENMFWYRQDPGLGLRLIYFSYDVKMKEKGDIPEGYSVSREKKERFSLILESASTNQTSMYLCASSPPDQPQHFGDGTRLSIL.

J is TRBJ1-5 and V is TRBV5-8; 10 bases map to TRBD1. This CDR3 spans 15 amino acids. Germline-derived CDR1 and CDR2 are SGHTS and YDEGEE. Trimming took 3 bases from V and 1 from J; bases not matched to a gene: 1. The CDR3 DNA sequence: TGTGCCAGCAGCTGGACAGGGGGGAGCAATCAGCCCCAGCATTTT. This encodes CASSWTGGSNQPQHF.

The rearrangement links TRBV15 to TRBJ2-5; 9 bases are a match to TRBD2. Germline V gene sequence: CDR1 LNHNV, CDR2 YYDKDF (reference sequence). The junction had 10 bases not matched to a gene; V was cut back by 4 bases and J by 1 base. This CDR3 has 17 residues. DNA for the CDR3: TGTGCCACCAGCAAAACCCTTCCGACTAGCGGCCAAGAGACCCAGTACTTC. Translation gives CATSKTLPTSGQETQYF.

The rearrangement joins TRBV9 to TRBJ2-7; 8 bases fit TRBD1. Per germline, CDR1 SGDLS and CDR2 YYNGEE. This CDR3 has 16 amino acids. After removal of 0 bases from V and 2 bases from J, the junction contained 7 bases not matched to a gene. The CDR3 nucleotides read TGTGCCAGCAGCGTAGATCCTGGGACAGGAGCCTACGAGCAGTACTTC. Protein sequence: CASSVDPGTGAYEQYF.